The rows below give T cell receptor beta chains drawn from one sample of a study of blood T cell repertoires in COVID-19. Profiled with immunoSEQ multiplex PCR; TCRdb holds only in-frame clones, not every one. Seen here are 250,000 to 400,000 clones, approximately 87% observed once, and the top ten hold under 3.5%. Sequencing used peripheral blood. The receptor set was obtained from a woman in her thirties with COVID-19, enrolled during active disease. The CDR3 runs from the conserved cysteine through the conserved F or W. D genes are given only for firm matches. The listing skips clone size in some rows; elsewhere it reads once, few, many or a size class.

size	D	V	J	DNA	CDR3
once	-	TRBV28	TRBJ1-6	TGTGCCAGCAGTCCCCACCAACAGGCTTCCAATTCACCCCTCCACTTT	CASSPHQQASNSPLHF
few	TRBD2	TRBV6-5	TRBJ2-2	TGTGCCAGCAGAACACTAGCGGGAGTCACCGGGGAGCTGTTTTTT	CASRTLAGVTGELFF
few	-	TRBV6-5	TRBJ2-2	TGTGCCAGCAGCACAAGGGGGAACACCGGGGAGCTGTTTTTT	CASSTRGNTGELFF
-	TRBD2	TRBV28	TRBJ2-1	TGTGCCAGCAGTTTTCTGGCGGGGGAGGGTAATGAGCAGTTCTTC	CASSFLAGEGNEQFF
-	-	TRBV5-5	TRBJ1-4	TGTGCCAGCAGCCTTGGAATTAGTAAGGGGTGGGCTAATGAAAAACTGTTTTTT	CASSLGISKGWANEKLFF
-	-	TRBV27	TRBJ1-5	TGTGCCAGCAGTTCTTTCGGGGGAGAGGGGATAACGAGCAATCAGCCCCAGCATTTT	CASSSFGGEGITSNQPQHF
-	TRBD1	TRBV6-6	TRBJ1-5	TGTGCCAGCAGTCCGGGGACAGGGTATAGTTCGGGGAATCAGCCCCAGCATTTT	CASSPGTGYSSGNQPQHF
-	-	TRBV11-2	TRBJ2-1	TGTGCCAGCAGCGACAACATGGATGAGCAGTTCTTC	CASSDNMDEQFF
-	-	TRBV6-6	TRBJ2-1	TGTGCCAGCAGTCGGGGGCTAGGAACTGGCAGAAATGAGCAGTTCTTC	CASSRGLGTGRNEQFF
-	TRBD1	TRBV6-5	TRBJ1-4	TGTGCCAGCAGTTATTGGCAGGGGGACGAAAAACTGTTTTTT	CASSYWQGDEKLFF
-	TRBD1	TRBV19	TRBJ1-6	TGTGCCAGTAGAGCGACAGGGGCGCAGAATTCACCCCTCCACTTT	CASRATGAQNSPLHF
-	-	TRBV28	TRBJ1-4	TGTGCCAGCCGGGATCCTGCTAGCGAAAAACTGTTTTTT	CASRDPASEKLFF
-	-	TRBV27	TRBJ2-5	TGTGCCAGCAGTACCGTACCCCGGGACTCTCAAGAGACCCAGTACTTC	CASSTVPRDSQETQYF
-	TRBD1	TRBV7-9	TRBJ2-7	TGTGCCAGCAGCTTAGGACAGGGCAACACCTACGAGCAGTACTTC	CASSLGQGNTYEQYF
-	TRBD1	TRBV29-1	TRBJ2-7	TGCAGCGCCGGGACAGGGGGCTACGAGCAGTACTTC	CSAGTGGYEQYF
-	TRBD1	TRBV3-1/TRBV3-2	TRBJ1-5	TGTGCCAGCAGCCAAGTCTCGGGACAGGGCAGTCAGCCCCAGCATTTT	CASSQVSGQGSQPQHF
-	TRBD2	TRBV7-6	TRBJ2-3	TGTGCCAGCAGCTTCCGGACTAGCGGGAGCTCAGATACGCAGTATTTT	CASSFRTSGSSDTQYF
-	-	TRBV2	TRBJ1-1	TGTGCCAGCACAGCTATAGAGGTTGCCACTGAAGCTTTCTTT	CASTAIEVATEAFF
-	TRBD1	TRBV27	TRBJ1-1	TGTGCCAGCAGTTGGGGCGGGATAGGACAGGACGGGGCTTTCTTT	CASSWGGIGQDGAFF
-	-	TRBV5-4	TRBJ2-5	TGTGCCAGCAGCCAGGTCGGCAGGGGGGAAGAGACCCAGTACTTC	CASSQVGRGEETQYF
few	TRBD1	TRBV11-2	TRBJ1-2	TGTGCCAGCAGCGCGCGGGACAGAACTAACTATGGCTACACCTTC	CASSARDRTNYGYTF
-	-	TRBV12-3/TRBV12-4	TRBJ2-1	TGTGCCAGCAGCCAACTCTGGAATGAGCAGTTCTTC	CASSQLWNEQFF
once	TRBD1	TRBV9	TRBJ1-1	TGTGCCAGCAGCGTTGGACAGGGGAACACTGAAGCTTTCTTT	CASSVGQGNTEAFF
few	-	TRBV30	TRBJ1-1	TGTGCCTGGAGCCTCGGCACTGAAGCTTTCTTT	CAWSLGTEAFF
once	TRBD1	TRBV19	TRBJ2-5	TGTGCCAGTAGTATCGGTGGCCAGGGGGCAGGGGAGACCCAGTACTTC	CASSIGGQGAGETQYF
few	TRBD1	TRBV7-9	TRBJ2-7	TGTGCCAGCAGCTTAGTCGTGACAGGGTCCTCCTACGAGCAGTACTTC	CASSLVVTGSSYEQYF
-	-	TRBV2	TRBJ2-4	TGTGCCAGCGGCTCTTACGGCGGTCTAGCCAAAAACATTCAGTACTTC	CASGSYGGLAKNIQYF
-	-	TRBV24-1	TRBJ1-6	TGTGCCACCAGTGATTTTGACTTATTAACGGGTAATTCACCCCTCCACTTT	CATSDFDLLTGNSPLHF
-	TRBD2	TRBV6-1	TRBJ2-1	TGTGCCAGCAGTGACCCTTCTAGCGGGAGGCCTTCCTACAATGAGCAGTTCTTC	CASSDPSSGRPSYNEQFF
-	TRBD1	TRBV4-1	TRBJ1-2	TGCGCCAGCAGCCAAGATCGGTCGACAGGGTTTGGCTACACCTTC	CASSQDRSTGFGYTF
-	-	TRBV5-1	TRBJ1-4	TGCGCCAGCAGCTTGGGTGGAGGAACTAATGAAAAACTGTTTTTT	CASSLGGGTNEKLFF
few	TRBD2	TRBV5-1	TRBJ2-3	TGCGCCAGCAGCTTGGATGGTAGCGGGAGTACAGATACGCAGTATTTT	CASSLDGSGSTDTQYF